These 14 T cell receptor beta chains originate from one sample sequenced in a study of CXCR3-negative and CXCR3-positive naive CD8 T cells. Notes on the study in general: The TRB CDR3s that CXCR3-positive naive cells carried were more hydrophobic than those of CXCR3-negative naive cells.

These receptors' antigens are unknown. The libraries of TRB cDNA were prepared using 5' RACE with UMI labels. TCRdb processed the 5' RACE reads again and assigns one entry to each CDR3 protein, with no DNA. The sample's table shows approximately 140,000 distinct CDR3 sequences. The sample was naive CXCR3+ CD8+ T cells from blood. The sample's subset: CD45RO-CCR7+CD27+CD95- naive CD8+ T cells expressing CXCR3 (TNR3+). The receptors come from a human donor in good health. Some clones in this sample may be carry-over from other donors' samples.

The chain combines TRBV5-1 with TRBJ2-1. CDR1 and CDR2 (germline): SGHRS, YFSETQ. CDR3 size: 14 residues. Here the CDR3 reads CASSLSSSYNEQFF. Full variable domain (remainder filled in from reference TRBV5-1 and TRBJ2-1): KAGVTQTPRYLIKTRGQQVTLSCSPISGHRSVSWYQQTPGQGLQFLFEYFSETQRNKGNFPGRFSGRQFSNSRSEMNVSTLELGDSALYLCASSLSSSYNEQFFGPGTRLTVL.

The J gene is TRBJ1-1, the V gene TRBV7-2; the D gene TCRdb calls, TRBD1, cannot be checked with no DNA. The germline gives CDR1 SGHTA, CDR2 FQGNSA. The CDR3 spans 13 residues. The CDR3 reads CASSNRGYTEAFF.

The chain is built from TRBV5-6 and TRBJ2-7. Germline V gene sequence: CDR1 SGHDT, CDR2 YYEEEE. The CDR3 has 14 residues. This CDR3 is CASSSLGLVYEQYF.

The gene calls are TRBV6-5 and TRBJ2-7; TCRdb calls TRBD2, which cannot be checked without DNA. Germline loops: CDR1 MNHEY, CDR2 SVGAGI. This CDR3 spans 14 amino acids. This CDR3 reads CASSGSTSRYEQYF.

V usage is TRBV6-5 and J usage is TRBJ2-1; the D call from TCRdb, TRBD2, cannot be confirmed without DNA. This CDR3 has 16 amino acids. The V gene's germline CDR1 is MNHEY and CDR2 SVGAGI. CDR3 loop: CASSPGAGGPGNEQFF.

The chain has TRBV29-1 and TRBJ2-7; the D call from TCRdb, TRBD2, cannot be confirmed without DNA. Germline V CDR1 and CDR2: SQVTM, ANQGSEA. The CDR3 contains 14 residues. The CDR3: CSVAKGTSGYEQYF.

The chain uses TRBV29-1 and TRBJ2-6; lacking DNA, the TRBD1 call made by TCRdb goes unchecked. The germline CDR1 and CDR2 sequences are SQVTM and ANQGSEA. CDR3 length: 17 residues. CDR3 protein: CSVVNSSPSSGANVLTF. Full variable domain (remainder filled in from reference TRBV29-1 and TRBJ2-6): SAVISQKPSRDICQRGTSLTIQCQVDSQVTMMFWYRQQPGQSLTLIATANQGSEATYESGFVIDKFPISRPNLTFSTLTVSNMSPEDSSIYLCSVVNSSPSSGANVLTFGAGSRLTVL.

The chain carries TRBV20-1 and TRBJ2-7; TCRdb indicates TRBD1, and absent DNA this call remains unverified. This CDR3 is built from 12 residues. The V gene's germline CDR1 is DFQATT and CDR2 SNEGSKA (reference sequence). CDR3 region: CSVGGESYEQYF.

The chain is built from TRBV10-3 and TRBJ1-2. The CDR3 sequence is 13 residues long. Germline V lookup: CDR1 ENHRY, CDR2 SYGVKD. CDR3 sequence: CAISELENYGYTF.

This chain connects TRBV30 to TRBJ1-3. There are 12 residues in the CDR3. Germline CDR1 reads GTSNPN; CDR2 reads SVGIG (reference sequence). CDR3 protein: CAWSEGGNTIYF.

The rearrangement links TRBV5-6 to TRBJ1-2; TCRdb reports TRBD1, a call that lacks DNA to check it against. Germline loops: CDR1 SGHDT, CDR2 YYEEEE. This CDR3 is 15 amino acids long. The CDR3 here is CASSTGTGVTYGYTF.

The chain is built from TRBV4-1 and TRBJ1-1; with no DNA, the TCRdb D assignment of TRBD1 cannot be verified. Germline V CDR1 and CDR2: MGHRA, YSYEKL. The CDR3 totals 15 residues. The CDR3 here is CASSQDWDPRTEAFF.

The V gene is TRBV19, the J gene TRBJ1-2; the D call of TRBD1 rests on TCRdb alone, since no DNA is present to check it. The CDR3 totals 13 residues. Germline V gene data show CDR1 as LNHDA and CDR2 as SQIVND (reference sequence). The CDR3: CASSGTPVRGYTF.

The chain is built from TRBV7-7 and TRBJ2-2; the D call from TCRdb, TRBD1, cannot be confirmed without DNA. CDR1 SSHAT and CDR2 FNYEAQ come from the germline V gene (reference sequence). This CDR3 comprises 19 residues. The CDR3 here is CASSSNQRGGGADTGELFF. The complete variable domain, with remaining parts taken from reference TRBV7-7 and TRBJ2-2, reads GAGVSQSPRYKVTKRGQDVTLRCDPISSHATLYWYQQALGQGPEFLTYFNYEAQPDKSGLPSDRFSAERPEGSISTLTIQRTEQRDSAMYRCASSSNQRGGGADTGELFFGEGSRLTVL.